Listed here is a single T cell receptor (beta chain). The CDR3 loop spans 14 amino acids. Trimming stripped 0 bases from V and 4 bases from J, with 10 bases between. CDR1 SGHRS and CDR2 YFSETQ come from the germline V gene. Generated by immunoSEQ multiplex PCR, the TCRdb table keeps only in-frame clones and is missing some. In the table there are over 100,000 clones, 87% of which are singletons. This sample stems from a study of T cell responses to AZD1222 COVID-19 vaccine. The sample consisted of peripheral blood, taken 28 days after the second AZD1222 dose. The receptor was isolated from an adult who received the AZD1222 COVID-19 vaccine. This sequence joins TRBV5-1 and TRBJ1-1; the D is unclear. CDR3 loop: CASSLAPGGTEAFF. CDR3 DNA: TGCGCCAGCAGCTTGGCTCCGGGCGGCACTGAAGCTTTCTTT.